Below, one TCR beta chain is given with its context. Its matching antigen is unknown. The record originates from a study of shared clonotypes between healthy human individuals. Broader study findings: The study drew on few donors, limiting represented genetic and exposure-history diversity. Some clonotypes were shared by all four sorted-subset donors, while others were not shared. The non-shared ones had lower generation probabilities than the shared ones.

The CDR3 covers 17 residues. Terminally differentiated effector memory CD45RA+ cells were excluded from the naive CD8 cells, which were CD45RO-negative and positively selected for CCR7. Sorted subsets were amplified in replicate PCRs using around 220 ng DNA, roughly 30,000 T cell genomes. Sequencing used immunoSEQ multiplex PCR; TCRdb keeps in-frame clones, though not all of them. The table lists about 2.2 million clones, around 95% of them singletons. The specimen was naive CD8+ T cells from PBMCs. The sequence was obtained from a young man in good health. Some clones in this sample may be carry-over from other donors' samples. The J gene is TRBJ2-1, the V gene TRBV1; TRBD2, the table's D call, lacks a check against the DNA. TRBV1 is a recognized pseudogene. The CDR3 protein is CTSSSPSGRGAYNEQFF. In nucleotides, the CDR3 is TGCACCAGCAGCTCACCCTCCGGGAGGGGGGCCTACAATGAGCAGTTCTTC.